The T cell receptor (beta chain) under discussion was sequenced for a study of blood T cell repertoires in COVID-19. In the original processing: Researchers report that nucleated cell counts were estimated from reference gene primer amplification. Profiled with immunoSEQ multiplex PCR; TCRdb holds only in-frame clones, not every one. The DNA gave D and trimming, while V, J and clone size come from that table. The data hold roughly 60,000 clones, with approximately 84% observed a single time. The CDR3 is 14 residues long. The V and J ends lost 0 bases and 1 base respectively, with 8 bases between them. CDR1 SGDLS and CDR2 YYNGEE come from the germline V gene. With respect to this clone: Other DNA sequences in this specimen translate into the identical CDR3.

The material sequenced was peripheral blood. The sequence was collected from a man aged 60 to 75 with acute or convalescent COVID-19. The rearrangement joins TRBV9 to TRBJ2-7, with D possibly being TRBD1 (5 bases). For the CDR3, the DNA is TGTGCCAGCAGCGTAGGGGGCTCGTCCTACGAGCAGTACTTC. It specifies CASSVGGSSYEQYF.